These 24 T cell receptor beta chains came from one sample sequenced in a study of cytomegalovirus exposure and HLA in healthy donors. Primers: 60 Vbeta forward and 13 Jbeta reverse. Sequencing used immunoSEQ multiplex PCR; TCRdb keeps in-frame clones, though not all of them. The sample has roughly 230,000 clones, 78% seen once. Sequenced sample: PBMCs. These receptors originate from a boy aged 5-17 years in good health and CMV-seronegative.

The chain combines TRBV2 with TRBJ2-1; 8 bases are shared with TRBD1. The CDR3 contains 13 residues. Germline V gene data show CDR1 as SNHLY and CDR2 as FYNNEI. The ends lost 7 bases at V and 6 bases at J; junction bases unmatched: 5. The CDR3 is CASTEDRGNEQFF. CDR3 nucleotide sequence: TGTGCCAGCACCGAAGACAGGGGCAATGAGCAGTTCTTC.

The rearrangement links TRBV7-3 to TRBJ1-1, with no clear D. Per germline, CDR1 SGHTA and CDR2 FQGTGA. The CDR3 contains 13 residues. V was shortened by 5 bases and J by 0 bases, with 7 bases between the two germline ends. The CDR3 nucleotides are TGTGCCAGCAGCACTAACCTGAACACTGAAGCTTTCTTT. This sequence encodes CASSTNLNTEAFF.

The chain couples TRBV27 to TRBJ1-2; weak D call: TRBD1 (5 bases). The CDR3 covers 13 residues. The germline V gene encodes CDR1 MNHEY and CDR2 SMNVEV (reference sequence). Trimming cost V 3 bases and J 7 bases, with 12 bases left between them. The DNA for the CDR3 is TGTGCCAGCAGTTTCCAACGGGGGGGTGGCTACACCTTC. Its protein is CASSFQRGGGYTF.

The chain links TRBV6-1 to TRBJ2-4; D is perhaps TRBD2 (6 bases). Looked up from germline, CDR1 is MNHNS and CDR2 is SASEGT. The CDR3 contains 13 residues. Trimming took 4 bases from V and 11 from J, leaving 15 bases between them. Here the CDR3 DNA reads TGTGCCAGCAGTGGACTGTGGGACTCACTTCAGTACTTC. It translates to CASSGLWDSLQYF.

The rearrangement links TRBV13 to TRBJ1-5; D is perhaps TRBD1 (6 bases). Trimming stripped 5 bases from V and 6 bases from J, with 23 bases between. This CDR3 has 17 residues. CDR1 and CDR2 (germline): PRHDT, FYEKMQ (reference sequence). The CDR3 nucleotides are TGTGCCAGCAGCCTTGTCCTCCCGGGGGGGCCCCCTCAGCCCCAGCATTTT. This encodes CASSLVLPGGPPQPQHF.

The V gene is TRBV11-2, the J gene TRBJ1-2; D unresolved. The germline V gene encodes CDR1 SGHAT and CDR2 FQNNGV. Trimming took off 4 bases at V and 8 bases at J, with 14 bases between the two ends. The CDR3 runs 13 residues. The CDR3 DNA follows: TGTGCCAGCAGCTCCCTGAACCTTCGGGGCTACACCTTC. It specifies CASSSLNLRGYTF.

This clone was seen only a few times. The chain combines TRBV4-1 with TRBJ1-4, with a weak D call TRBD1 (6 bases). The V gene lost 7 bases and the J gene lost 8 bases, with 11 bases spanning the gap. Germline loops: CDR1 MGHRA, CDR2 YSYEKL. The CDR3 runs 12 residues. The CDR3 protein is CASNRVGEKLFF. DNA for the CDR3: TGCGCCAGCAACAGGGTTGGCGAAAAACTGTTTTTT.

The V gene is TRBV6-5, the J gene TRBJ2-1; D is ambiguous. CDR1 and CDR2 (germline): MNHEY, SVGAGI. The V gene lost 8 bases and the J gene lost 12 bases, with 26 bases spanning the gap. The CDR3 sequence is 15 residues long. The CDR3 sequence: CASGERSLSPSGQFF. CDR3 nucleotides: TGTGCCAGCGGCGAGAGGTCCCTTAGTCCCAGTGGGCAGTTCTTC.

V gene TRBV30 combines with J gene TRBJ1-4; TRBD1 aligns across 10 bases. After removal of 3 bases from V and 8 bases from J, the junction contained 9 bases not matched to a gene. Germline CDR1 GTSNPN, CDR2 SVGIG (reference sequence). The CDR3 totals 15 residues. CDR3 bases: TGTGCCTGGAGGCACCCGACAGGGGGCTGGGAAAAACTGTTTTTT. This sequence encodes CAWRHPTGGWEKLFF.

Comments on this clone: Mismatch with germline at one junction end may stem from a read error. The DNA of the CDR3 is TGCAGTGCTAGAGGTAACATTGAAGCTTTCTTT. Protein: CSARGNIEAFF. The rearrangement links TRBV20-1 to TRBJ1-1; D is unresolved. The V gene's germline CDR1 is DFQATT and CDR2 SNEGSKA (reference sequence). The CDR3 is 11 amino acids.

The V gene is TRBV10-3, the J gene TRBJ1-1; 7 bases match TRBD1. From germline, CDR1 is ENHRY and CDR2 SYGVKD. The junction had 11 bases not matched to a gene; V was cut back by 3 bases and J by 4 bases. This CDR3 comprises 16 residues. CDR3 protein: CAISDQMTGTSTEAFF. CDR3 DNA: TGTGCCATCAGTGACCAGATGACAGGGACGAGCACTGAAGCTTTCTTT.

The V and J genes are TRBV27 and TRBJ1-1; no definite D call. The germline gives CDR1 MNHEY, CDR2 SMNVEV (reference sequence). The CDR3 length is 14 residues. Between the trimmed V and J ends, which lost 7 bases and 0 bases, there was a span of 12 bases. The chain's CDR3 is CASKSRRLNTEAFF. CDR3 sequence (DNA): TGTGCCAGCAAGTCGAGGAGATTGAACACTGAAGCTTTCTTT.

The genes are TRBV7-6 and TRBJ1-2, with 7 nucleotides matching TRBD1. The CDR3 totals 14 residues. Germline CDR1 is SGHVS and CDR2 is FNYEAQ. Germline trimming cut 4 bases from V and 3 bases from J; bases unmatched to any gene: 5. CDR3 sequence: CASSYYGTDYGYTF. CDR3 DNA: TGTGCCAGCAGCTACTACGGGACAGACTATGGCTACACCTTC.

The rearrangement uses TRBV19 and TRBJ2-3; no reliable D call. Looked up from germline, CDR1 is LNHDA and CDR2 is SQIVND (reference sequence). The CDR3 is 18 amino acids. Between the trimmed V and J ends, which lost 3 bases and 5 bases, there was a span of 24 bases. CDR3 sequence: CASSIWATPPPSLDTQYF. The CDR3 bases are TGTGCCAGTAGTATTTGGGCCACCCCACCACCCAGCTTAGATACGCAGTATTTT.

The chain is built from TRBV5-5 and TRBJ1-5, with D tentatively TRBD1 (5 bases). The CDR3 has 14 residues. Trimming cost V 4 bases and J 3 bases, with 11 bases left between them. CDR1 is SGHKS, CDR2 YYEKEE, per germline (reference sequence). The CDR3 DNA is TGTGCCAGCAGCCTGGACGGACACAATCAGCCCCAGCATTTT. It specifies CASSLDGHNQPQHF.

The CDR3: CASSPWLAGVYEQYF. The CDR3 nucleotides are TGTGCCAGCAGCCCTTGGCTAGCGGGTGTCTACGAGCAGTACTTC. The J gene is TRBJ2-7, the V gene TRBV5-5; 8 bases agree with TRBD2. The CDR3 covers 15 residues. Trimming at V came to 4 bases and at J to 3 bases, leaving 9 bases not matched to a gene. The germline gives CDR1 SGHKS, CDR2 YYEKEE (reference sequence).

This clone showed up just a few times. The chain uses TRBV6-4 and TRBJ2-3; perhaps TRBD1 as D (6 bases). Trimming shortened V by 5 bases and J by 2 bases, and 8 bases separated the two germline ends. CDR1 and CDR2 (germline): MRHNA, SNTAGT. CDR3 length: 13 residues. The CDR3 DNA sequence: TGTGCCAGCAGTTGGACAGACACAGATACGCAGTATTTT. It specifies CASSWTDTDTQYF.

A few counts support this clone. The chain links TRBV10-3 to TRBJ2-5, with D maybe TRBD1 (6 bases). The CDR3 has 13 residues. V was clipped by 11 bases and J by 1 base, with 14 bases between them. Looked up from germline, CDR1 is ENHRY and CDR2 is SYGVKD. The CDR3 here is CASRTAFQETQYF. The CDR3 DNA reads TGTGCCTCAAGGACAGCCTTCCAAGAGACCCAGTACTTC.

This chain uses TRBV15 with TRBJ2-2; no reliable D call. This CDR3 has 15 amino acids. The V gene's germline CDR1 is LNHNV and CDR2 YYDKDF (reference sequence). The V end was cut by 5 bases, the J end by 0 bases, with 10 bases between. The CDR3 bases are TGTGCCACCAGCGGCCACGGAGCGAACACCGGGGAGCTGTTTTTT. Translation: CATSGHGANTGELFF.

The chain recombines TRBV5-1 with TRBJ2-7; 7 bases fit TRBD2. The V segment lost 2 bases and the J segment 5 bases; nucleotides outside the gene matches: 10. This CDR3 is built from 15 residues. Germline CDR1 reads SGHRS; CDR2 reads YFSETQ. In nucleotides, the CDR3 is TGCGCCAGCAGCTTTCCTACTAGCGAGAGAGACGAGCAGTACTTC. Translating it yields CASSFPTSERDEQYF.

The chain is built from TRBV4-1 and TRBJ2-3; 13 nucleotides agree with TRBD2. Germline V CDR1 and CDR2: MGHRA, YSYEKL. V shed 1 base, J shed 6 bases, and the junction held 4 bases outside the gene matches. The CDR3 sequence is 16 residues long. CDR3: CASSQGTSGGRDTQYF. Here the CDR3 DNA reads TGCGCCAGCAGCCAAGGGACTAGCGGGGGCCGGGATACGCAGTATTTT.

The rearrangement joins TRBV5-1 to TRBJ2-5; possible D gene TRBD1, 6 bases. The germline CDR1 and CDR2 sequences are SGHRS and YFSETQ. This CDR3 is 14 amino acids long. Deletions cut 5 bases from V and 5 bases from J, with 16 bases between. The CDR3 protein is CASRGTPRAETQYF. The CDR3 DNA follows: TGCGCCAGCAGGGGGACACCCCGGGCGGAGACCCAGTACTTC.

About this clone itself: One end of the junction does not line up with germline, which may come from a read error. The sample contains more than one DNA sequence encoding this CDR3. The chain uses TRBV27 and TRBJ1-2, with a weak D call TRBD1 (5 bases). Germline V CDR1 and CDR2: MNHEY, SMNVEV (reference sequence). The length of the CDR3 is 13 residues. The CDR3 loop is CASSVLRGFGYTF. Written as DNA, the CDR3 is TGTGCCAGCAGTGTCCTCCGGGGGTTTGGCTACACCTTT.

The chain recombines TRBV19 with TRBJ1-1; 10 bases agree with TRBD1. Germline-derived CDR1 and CDR2 are LNHDA and SQIVND (reference sequence). V shed 3 bases and J 1 base; nucleotides not matched to a gene: 8. The CDR3 totals 17 residues. The CDR3 region is CASSIRQGARGNTEAFF. DNA for the CDR3: TGTGCCAGTAGTATCCGACAGGGGGCCCGGGGGAACACTGAAGCTTTCTTT.